The following is a T cell receptor (beta chain) sequence with its context. The use of a sample-barcoded 5' primer and a J-beta primer mix characterized a second PCR of about 7 to 12 cycles. TCRdb redid the calling of the 5' RACE reads with MiXCR, one entry per CDR3 protein. The sample comprises under 700,000 distinct CDR3 sequences, more than 20% of which are singletons, and roughly 9% rests with the top ten. This entry belongs to a study of blood T cells in healthy people across ages. V lost 5 bases and J 6 bases, leaving 14 bases between the germline ends. This CDR3 contains 12 residues. The V gene's germline CDR1 is SQVTM and CDR2 ANQGSEA. These same records also appear under a second study, on T cells of mothers and their children.

The chain links TRBV29-1 to TRBJ2-7; TRBD1 might be the D (5 bases). This receptor was taken from a boy aged 5 to 17 in good health. The sample taken for sequencing was blood. CDR3 in amino acids: CSVTPDSFEQYF. CDR3 DNA sequence: TGCAGCGTTACCCCCGACAGCTTCGAGCAGTACTTC.